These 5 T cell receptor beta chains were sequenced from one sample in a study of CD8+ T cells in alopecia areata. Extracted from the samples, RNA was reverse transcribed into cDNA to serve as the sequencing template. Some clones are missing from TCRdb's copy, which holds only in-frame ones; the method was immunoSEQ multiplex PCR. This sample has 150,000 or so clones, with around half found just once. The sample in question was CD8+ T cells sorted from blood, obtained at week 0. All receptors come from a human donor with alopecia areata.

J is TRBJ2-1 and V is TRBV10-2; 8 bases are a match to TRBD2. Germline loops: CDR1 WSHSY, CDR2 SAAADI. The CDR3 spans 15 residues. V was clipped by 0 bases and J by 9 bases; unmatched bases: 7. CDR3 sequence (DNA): TGCGCCAGCAGTGAGTCAGGGCTAGCGGGTGGTGAGCAGTTCTTC. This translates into CASSESGLAGGEQFF.

The CDR3 loop is CASSQGVTGAYEQYF. CDR3 coding DNA: TGCGCCAGCAGCCAAGGGGTGACAGGGGCGTACGAGCAGTACTTC. J is TRBJ2-7 and V is TRBV4-3, with TRBD1 matching over 8 bases. Germline V gene lookup returns CDR1 LGHNA and CDR2 YSLEER. The CDR3 is made up of 15 amino acids. Losses at the gene ends were 1 base for V and 4 bases for J; bases not matched to a gene: 6.

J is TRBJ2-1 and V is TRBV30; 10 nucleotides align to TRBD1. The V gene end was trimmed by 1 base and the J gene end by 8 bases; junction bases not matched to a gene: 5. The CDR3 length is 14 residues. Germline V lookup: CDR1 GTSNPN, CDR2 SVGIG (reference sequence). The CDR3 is CAWSAGQGIDEQFF. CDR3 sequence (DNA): TGTGCCTGGAGTGCGGGACAGGGGATCGATGAGCAGTTCTTC.

The CDR3 DNA is TGTGCCAGTAGTATGGCGGGGGCCGGGGAGCTGTTTTTT. This sequence encodes CASSMAGAGELFF. The chain carries TRBV19 and TRBJ2-2, with 7 bases lining up with TRBD2. Germline CDR1 and CDR2: LNHDA and SQIVND (reference sequence). V dropped 3 bases and J dropped 6; count of bases not matched to a gene: 1. The CDR3 loop spans 13 amino acids.

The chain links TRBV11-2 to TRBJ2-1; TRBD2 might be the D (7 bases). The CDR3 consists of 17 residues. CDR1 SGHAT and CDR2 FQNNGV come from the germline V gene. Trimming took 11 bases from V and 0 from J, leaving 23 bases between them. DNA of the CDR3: TGTGCCCCCACCACCGGGGGGCCGAACTACTCCTACAATGAGCAGTTCTTC. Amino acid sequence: CAPTTGGPNYSYNEQFF.